These T cell receptor beta chains were read from a single sample in a study of cytomegalovirus exposure and HLA in healthy donors. Some clones are missing from TCRdb's copy, which holds only in-frame ones; the method was immunoSEQ multiplex PCR. The sample includes over 110,000 clones, 82% of them seen just once. The sample taken for sequencing was PBMCs. These receptors were obtained from a male donor in good health and CMV-seronegative. The CDR3 runs from the conserved cysteine through the conserved F or W. A D gene is named only where the DNA matches it firmly. Clone sizes are given selectively: once, few, many, or a class where the clone is expanded.

j_gene | v_gene | abundance | d_gene | len | CDR3nt | CDR3aa
TRBJ2-4 | TRBV4-3 | . | . | 20 | TGCGCCAGCAGCCAAGATTATTTTAGGGGCACCGCTCGAGTCAAAAACATTCAGTACTTC | CASSQDYFRGTARVKNIQYF
TRBJ1-5 | TRBV7-9 | once | . | 14 | TGTGCCAGCAGCTCCGGGTCTAGCAATCAGCCCCAGCATTTT | CASSSGSSNQPQHF
TRBJ1-4 | TRBV5-1 | . | . | 14 | TGCGCCAGCAGCTTGGGGGGCGCTGTGGAAAAACTGTTTTTT | CASSLGGAVEKLFF
TRBJ2-7 | TRBV7-2 | few | . | 15 | TGTGCCAGCAGCTTAGATGGCAGGGCAACCTACGAGCAGTACTTC | CASSLDGRATYEQYF
TRBJ2-1 | TRBV7-9 | few | TRBD2 | 15 | TGTGCCAGCAGCTTAGGTTGGACTAGCCTCAATGAGCAGTTCTTC | CASSLGWTSLNEQFF
TRBJ2-3 | TRBV9 | . | . | 12 | TGTGCCAGCAGCCCCAACACAGATACGCAGTATTTT | CASSPNTDTQYF
TRBJ2-3 | TRBV2 | few | TRBD2 | 14 | TGTGCCAAAGCCGCGGGAGTGGGGACAGATACGCAGTATTTT | CAKAAGVGTDTQYF
TRBJ2-5 | TRBV5-5 | . | . | 15 | TGTGCCAGCAGCTTGACGGGGGTACCCGCGGAGACCCAGTACTTC | CASSLTGVPAETQYF
TRBJ1-3 | TRBV9 | . | . | 12 | TGTGCCAGCAGCCCGTCTGGAAACACCATATATTTT | CASSPSGNTIYF
TRBJ2-7 | TRBV5-6 | . | . | 12 | TGTGCCAGCAGCTTGGGGCCCGACGAGCAGTACTTC | CASSLGPDEQYF
TRBJ1-1 | TRBV18 | few | . | 14 | TGTGCCAGCTCACCACCGGGCGACAGGCGCGAAGCTTTCTTT | CASSPPGDRREAFF
TRBJ2-3 | TRBV27 | . | . | 14 | TGTGCCAGCAGTCCTCGGGAATACACAGATACGCAGTATTTT | CASSPREYTDTQYF
TRBJ1-4 | TRBV14 | few | TRBD1 | 14 | TGTGCCAGCAGCCCGGGGACAGTTAATGAAAAACTGTTTTTT | CASSPGTVNEKLFF
TRBJ1-1 | TRBV5-6 | . | TRBD1 | 13 | TGTGCCAGCAGCCGAACAGGGGGCACTGAAGCTTTCTTT | CASSRTGGTEAFF
TRBJ2-2 | TRBV7-9 | . | TRBD2 | 17 | TGTGCCAGCAGCTTTGTTCCTCGGGAGGGCGATACCGGGGAGCTGTTTTTT | CASSFVPREGDTGELFF
TRBJ1-5 | TRBV30 | once | . | 18 | TGTGCCTGGAGTGTGGGTCGGGTTACCGATTATAGCAATCAGCCCCAGCATTTT | CAWSVGRVTDYSNQPQHF
TRBJ2-6 | TRBV13 | . | . | 14 | TGTGCCAGCAGCTTAGCGGCTGGGGCCAACGTCCTGACTTTC | CASSLAAGANVLTF
TRBJ1-6 | TRBV5-6 | . | TRBD1 | 16 | TGTGCCAGCAGCTTGGCTAGACAGGGGGCGAATTCACCCCTCCACTTT | CASSLARQGANSPLHF
TRBJ2-7 | TRBV12-2 | . | . | 18 | TGTGCAAGTCGCTTAAGGACTAGCGGGCGATTAACCGCCTACGAGCAGTACTTC | CASRLRTSGRLTAYEQYF
TRBJ2-7 | TRBV10-1 | . | . | 12 | TGCGCCAGCAGTGAGAGGAGAGACGAGCAGTACTTC | CASSERRDEQYF
TRBJ2-7 | TRBV13 | . | . | 14 | TGTGCCAGCAGCTCGTACGGGGGACCCTACGAGCAGTACTTC | CASSSYGGPYEQYF
TRBJ1-4 | TRBV5-1 | once | . | 13 | TGCGCCAGTAAAGATGGGCTCAATGAAAAACTGTTTTTT | CASKDGLNEKLFF
TRBJ1-3 | TRBV5-1 | . | . | 16 | TGCGCCAGCAGCTTGGCCCTGCAGGGCTCTGGAAACACCATATATTTT | CASSLALQGSGNTIYF
TRBJ1-5 | TRBV6-1 | . | TRBD1 | 19 | TGTGCCAGCAGTGAGGGACCGTGGACAGGGCAATATAGCAATCAGCCCCAGCATTTT | CASSEGPWTGQYSNQPQHF
TRBJ2-7 | TRBV11-1 | . | . | 14 | TGTGCCAGCAGCTTAGTCCGACTCCCCTACGAGCAGTACTTC | CASSLVRLPYEQYF
TRBJ2-2 | TRBV10-3 | . | . | 20 | TGTGCCATCAGTGAATGGTGGGACAGGGACTTAGCGGGAGCGGGCGGGGAGCTGTTTTTT | CAISEWWDRDLAGAGGELFF
TRBJ2-2 | TRBV27 | . | . | 14 | TGTGCCAGCACTACGGGAGCGAACACCGGGGAGCTGTTTTTT | CASTTGANTGELFF
TRBJ2-7 | TRBV27 | . | TRBD2 | 15 | TGTGCCAGCAGTTTAGTAAGCGGGAGAGGGTACGAGCAGTACTTC | CASSLVSGRGYEQYF
TRBJ1-5 | TRBV19 | . | . | 13 | TGTGCCAGTAGTCCCAATACAGGGTGGGCCGGGCATTTT | CASSPNTGWAGHF
TRBJ2-2 | TRBV19 | once | TRBD1 | 15 | TGTGCCAGTAGTACCGGGACAGGGGTTTTAGGGGAGCTGTTTTTT | CASSTGTGVLGELFF
TRBJ1-4 | TRBV27 | . | . | 14 | TGTGCCAGCAGCCACACAGCCGGCAATGAAAAACTGTTTTTT | CASSHTAGNEKLFF